These 14 T cell receptor beta chains were all obtained from the same sample, sequenced in a study of blood T cell repertoires in COVID-19. Sequencing used immunoSEQ multiplex PCR; TCRdb keeps in-frame clones, though not all of them. The sample includes hundreds of thousands of clones, around nine tenths seen only once; the top ten take 0.7% to 0.85%. The specimen sequenced was peripheral blood. These receptors came from a man aged 60 to 69 with COVID-19, enrolled during active disease.

The J gene is TRBJ1-2, the V gene TRBV5-6; D might be TRBD1 (5 bases). The CDR3 is 16 residues long. With 4 bases removed from V and 1 base from J, the gap between germline ends came to 17 bases. Germline CDR1 SGHDT, CDR2 YYEEEE. CDR3 protein: CASSPGRRGFNYGYTF. CDR3 nucleotides: TGTGCCAGCAGCCCCGGACGGAGGGGATTTAACTATGGCTACACCTTC.

The J gene is TRBJ1-2, the V gene TRBV4-3; unclear D gene. V lost 1 base and J 3 bases, leaving 9 bases between the germline ends. The germline V gene encodes CDR1 LGHNA and CDR2 YSLEER. The CDR3 consists of 14 residues. CDR3 sequence: CASSQGEADYGYTF. The CDR3 DNA is TGCGCCAGCAGCCAAGGCGAAGCGGACTATGGCTACACCTTC.

V and J are TRBV20-1 and TRBJ2-7; perhaps TRBD2 as D (5 bases). The V end lost 4 bases, the J end lost 3 bases, and 7 bases lay between the germline ends. In germline, CDR1 is DFQATT, CDR2 SNEGSKA (reference sequence). The CDR3 has 11 residues. The CDR3 is CSANRGYEQYF. CDR3 DNA sequence: TGCAGTGCTAACCGGGGCTACGAGCAGTACTTC.

The chain joins TRBV5-1 to TRBJ1-1, with 8 bases identical to TRBD1. Germline V lookup: CDR1 SGHRS, CDR2 YFSETQ. CDR3 length: 15 amino acids. Trimming cost V 5 bases and J 2 bases; bases outside gene matches: 8. CDR3 DNA sequence: TGCGCCAGCAGGCATGACAGGGGCGGAAACACTGAAGCTTTCTTT. Its translation: CASRHDRGGNTEAFF.

The rearrangement joins TRBV27 to TRBJ2-7, with 7 bases that match TRBD1. The V segment lost 4 bases and the J segment 1 base; nucleotides outside the gene matches: 7. Germline V gene data show CDR1 as MNHEY and CDR2 as SMNVEV (reference sequence). The CDR3 is made up of 15 amino acids. The CDR3 sequence: CASSSPTGLSYEQYF. The CDR3 DNA reads TGTGCCAGCAGTTCCCCGACAGGGCTATCCTACGAGCAGTACTTC.

The gene calls are TRBV7-9 and TRBJ2-7; 11 bases line up with TRBD2. Germline V gene lookup returns CDR1 SEHNR and CDR2 FQNEAQ (reference sequence). Trimming cost V 4 bases and J 5 bases; bases outside gene matches: 7. This CDR3 has 15 amino acids. Here the CDR3 DNA reads TGTGCCAGCAGCTCCTATAGCGGGAGGGAGGACGAGCAGTACTTC. Translation gives CASSSYSGREDEQYF.

The V call is TRBV19, the J call TRBJ2-2, with 8 bases matching TRBD1. CDR1 is LNHDA and CDR2 is SQIVND in the germline V gene (reference sequence). V was clipped by 1 base and J by 7 bases; unmatched bases: 5. CDR3 length equals 15 residues. The DNA of the CDR3 is TGTGCCAGTAGTATAGGTGGACAGGGATACGGGGAGCTGTTTTTT. It translates to CASSIGGQGYGELFF.

Worth noting for this clone: The same CDR3 arises from other DNA sequences in this sample as well. The CDR3 bases are TGCGCCAGCAGCTTGTCTGGGCGGAACACCGGGGAGCTGTTTTTT. Amino acid sequence: CASSLSGRNTGELFF. The chain combines TRBV5-1 with TRBJ2-2; D unresolved. Trimming cost V 1 base and J 1 base, with 8 bases left between them. The CDR3 extends over 15 amino acids. Per germline, CDR1 SGHRS and CDR2 YFSETQ.

This clone showed up just once. V gene TRBV11-2 combines with J gene TRBJ2-2; D uncertain. Germline CDR1 reads SGHAT; CDR2 reads FQNNGV. The CDR3 has 13 residues. V was trimmed by 1 base and J by 5 bases, leaving 5 bases between them. CDR3 region: CASSLVRTGELFF. The CDR3 bases are TGTGCCAGCAGCTTAGTGAGGACCGGGGAGCTGTTTTTT.

J is TRBJ2-1 and V is TRBV15, with D possibly matching TRBD2 (5 bases). Trimming pared 5 bases from V and 0 bases from J, leaving 17 bases between. The germline gives CDR1 LNHNV, CDR2 YYDKDF (reference sequence). CDR3 size: 17 residues. CDR3 loop: CATSDRLATHSYNEQFF. Written as DNA, the CDR3 is TGTGCCACCAGCGACCGGCTAGCCACCCACTCCTACAATGAGCAGTTCTTC.

This chain uses TRBV6-1 with TRBJ1-4; TRBD1 aligns across 8 bases. This CDR3 comprises 16 residues. Germline values: CDR1 MNHNS, CDR2 SASEGT. Losses at the gene ends were 3 bases for V and 7 bases for J; bases not matched to a gene: 10. This chain's CDR3 is CASSDRAGGVGEKLFF. The CDR3 nucleotides read TGTGCCAGCAGTGATAGGGCAGGGGGCGTAGGTGAAAAACTGTTTTTT.

This sequence joins TRBV7-9 and TRBJ1-2; a possible D gene is TRBD1 (6 bases). The CDR3 contains 15 residues. The V and J ends lost 7 bases and 5 bases respectively, with 20 bases between them. The germline gives CDR1 SEHNR, CDR2 FQNEAQ (reference sequence). Written as DNA, the CDR3 is TGTGCCAGCAACGGGGCAGACCAGGGGAAGTATGGCTACACCTTC. Translated, it gives CASNGADQGKYGYTF.

The V call is TRBV10-3, the J call TRBJ2-7, with 10 bases fitting TRBD1. The germline V gene has CDR1 ENHRY and CDR2 SYGVKD. V shed 11 bases and J 5 bases; nucleotides not matched to a gene: 9. The CDR3 is 13 residues long. The CDR3, as DNA: TGTGCCGCCTGGGGACAGGGGTCCCACGAGCAGTACTTC. It specifies CAAWGQGSHEQYF.

This chain connects TRBV24-1 to TRBJ2-1; 9 bases are shared with TRBD2. The length of the CDR3 is 20 residues. Germline V gene sequence: CDR1 KGHDR, CDR2 SFDVKD. V shed 2 bases and J 6 bases; nucleotides not matched to a gene: 19. The CDR3 region has the DNA TGTGCCACCAGTGATTCGCAAACCACTGCCGGGACTAGCCCCCTCAATGAGCAGTTCTTC. Translated, it gives CATSDSQTTAGTSPLNEQFF.